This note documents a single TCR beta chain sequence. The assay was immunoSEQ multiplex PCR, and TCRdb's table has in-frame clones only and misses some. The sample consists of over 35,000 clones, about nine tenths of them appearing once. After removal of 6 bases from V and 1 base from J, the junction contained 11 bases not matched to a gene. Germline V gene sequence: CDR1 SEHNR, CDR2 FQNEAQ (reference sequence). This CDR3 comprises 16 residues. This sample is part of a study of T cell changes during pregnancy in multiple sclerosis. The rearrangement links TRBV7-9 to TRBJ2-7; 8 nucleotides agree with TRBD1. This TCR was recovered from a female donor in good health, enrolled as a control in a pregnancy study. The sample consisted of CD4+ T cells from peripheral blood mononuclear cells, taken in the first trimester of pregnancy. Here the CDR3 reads CASSPDRGAPSYEQYF. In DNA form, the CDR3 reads TGTGCCAGCAGTCCCGACAGGGGTGCCCCATCCTACGAGCAGTACTTC. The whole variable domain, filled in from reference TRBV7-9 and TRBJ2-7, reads DTGVSQNPRHKITKRGQNVTFRCDPISEHNRLYWYRQTLGQGPEFLTYFQNEAQLEKSRLLSDRFSAERPKGSFSTLEIQRTEQGDSAMYLCASSPDRGAPSYEQYFGPGTRLTVT.